The T cell receptor beta chain described here comes from a study of cytomegalovirus exposure and HLA in healthy donors. Looking at the study overall: An earlier analysis found 110 million or so unique TCR beta sequences from 200 million or so T cells. Among the 398 donors who were genotyped, roughly 85% fell in the genetic ancestry cluster that is associated with self-reported Caucasian donors.

Germline V gene sequence: CDR1 LNHDA, CDR2 SQIVND (reference sequence). Trimming took off 6 bases at V and 0 bases at J, with 9 bases between the two ends. CDR3 length: 15 residues. Of note for this clone: Its target is unknown.

At collection, donors were nominally healthy, but unrecorded immune exposures were probable. PCR was performed using 60 Vbeta and 13 Jbeta primers. Sequencing was performed with immunoSEQ multiplex PCR; in TCRdb, only in-frame clones are kept and a portion is missing. This sample has some 120,000 clones, with 60% to 80% found just once. Study-wide results and limits: Many donors shared some public TCRs, even though most TCR sequences were rare.

This chain joins TRBV19 and TRBJ2-6, with D perhaps TRBD1 (5 bases). Specimen: PBMCs. This TCR came from a human donor in good health. The CDR3 DNA follows: TGTGCCAGTAGCGACAGATACTCTGGGGCCAACGTCCTGACTTTC. This sequence encodes CASSDRYSGANVLTF.